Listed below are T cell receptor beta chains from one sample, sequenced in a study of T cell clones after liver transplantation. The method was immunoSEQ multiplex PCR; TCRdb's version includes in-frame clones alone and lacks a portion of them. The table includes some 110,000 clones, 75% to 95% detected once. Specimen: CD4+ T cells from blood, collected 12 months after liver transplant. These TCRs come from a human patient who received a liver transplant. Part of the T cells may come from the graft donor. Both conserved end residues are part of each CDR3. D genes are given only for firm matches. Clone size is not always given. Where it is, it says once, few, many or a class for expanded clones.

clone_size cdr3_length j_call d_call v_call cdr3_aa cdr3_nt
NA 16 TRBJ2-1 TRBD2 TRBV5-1 CASSNPPGGPDNEQFF TGCGCCAGCAGCAACCCACCGGGAGGGCCGGACAATGAGCAGTTCTTC
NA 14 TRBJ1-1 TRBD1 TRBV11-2 CASSKDRPNTEAFF TGTGCCAGCAGCAAGGACAGGCCGAACACTGAAGCTTTCTTT
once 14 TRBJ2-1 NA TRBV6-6 CASSNGASYNEQFF TGTGCCAGCAGTAACGGCGCTAGCTACAATGAGCAGTTCTTC
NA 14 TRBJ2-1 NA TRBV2 CASRALVGVGEQFF TGTGCCAGCCGGGCCCTGGTCGGGGTTGGTGAGCAGTTCTTC
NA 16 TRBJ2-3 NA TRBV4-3 CASSQDQGLSTDTQYF TGCGCCAGCAGCCAAGATCAGGGGCTTAGCACAGATACGCAGTATTTT
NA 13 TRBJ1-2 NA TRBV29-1 CSVDRVEGYGYTF TGCAGCGTTGACCGGGTCGAGGGGTATGGCTACACCTTC
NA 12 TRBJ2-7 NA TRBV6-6 CASSLGRYEQYF TGTGCCAGCAGTTTGGGCCGCTACGAGCAGTACTTC
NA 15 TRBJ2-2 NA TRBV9 CASSVGQMNTGELFF TGTGCCAGCAGCGTAGGTCAGATGAACACCGGGGAGCTGTTTTTT
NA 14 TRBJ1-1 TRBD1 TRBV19 CASSMGQGNTEAFF TGTGCCAGTAGTATGGGACAGGGGAACACTGAAGCTTTCTTT
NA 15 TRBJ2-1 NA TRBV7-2 CASSLAGGIYNEQFF TGTGCCAGCAGCTTAGCGGGAGGAATATACAATGAGCAGTTCTTC
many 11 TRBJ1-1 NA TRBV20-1 CSARESTEAFF TGCAGTGCTAGAGAGTCCACTGAAGCTTTCTTT
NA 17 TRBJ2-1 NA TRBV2 CASSQWGRQGSVNEQFF TGTGCCAGCAGCCAATGGGGGAGGCAGGGGTCGGTCAATGAGCAGTTCTTC
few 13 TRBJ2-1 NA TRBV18 CASSPTPGEEQFF TGTGCCAGCTCACCAACGCCGGGGGAAGAGCAGTTCTTC
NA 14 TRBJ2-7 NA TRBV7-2 CASSLTGSAHEQYF TGTGCCAGCAGCTTAACAGGGAGTGCCCACGAGCAGTACTTC
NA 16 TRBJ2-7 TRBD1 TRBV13 CASSRIGTAMSYEQYF TGTGCCAGCAGCCGAATCGGGACAGCGATGTCCTACGAGCAGTACTTC
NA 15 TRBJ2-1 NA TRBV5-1 CASSLADVAGDEQFF TGCGCCAGCAGCTTGGCGGACGTGGCAGGGGATGAGCAGTTCTTC
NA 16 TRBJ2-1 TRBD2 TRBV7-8 CASSPRRVAGDNEQFF TGTGCCAGCAGCCCCCGGCGGGTAGCGGGAGACAATGAGCAGTTCTTC
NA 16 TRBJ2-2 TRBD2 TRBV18 CASSPPGLAATGELFF TGTGCCAGCTCACCGCCGGGACTAGCGGCCACCGGGGAGCTGTTTTTT
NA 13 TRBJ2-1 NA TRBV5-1 CASSVNSYNEQFF TGCGCCAGCAGCGTTAACTCCTACAATGAGCAGTTCTTC
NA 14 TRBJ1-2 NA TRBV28 CASTLEPGSYGYTF TGTGCCAGCACCCTAGAGCCGGGCAGCTATGGCTACACCTTC
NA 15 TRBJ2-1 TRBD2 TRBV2 CASSEFAGGNNEQFF TGTGCCAGCAGTGAATTTGCGGGAGGCAACAATGAGCAGTTCTTC
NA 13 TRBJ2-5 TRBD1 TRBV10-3 CAISAGQRETQYF TGTGCCATCAGTGCGGGACAGCGGGAGACCCAGTACTTC
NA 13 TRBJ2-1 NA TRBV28 CASSKDKSNEQFF TGTGCCAGCAGCAAGGACAAGTCCAATGAGCAGTTCTTC
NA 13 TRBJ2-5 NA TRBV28 CASNWDLQETQYF TGTGCCAGCAACTGGGACTTGCAAGAGACCCAGTACTTC
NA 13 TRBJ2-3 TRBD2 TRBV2 CASSDLAGDTQYF TGTGCCAGCAGTGATCTAGCGGGAGATACGCAGTATTTT
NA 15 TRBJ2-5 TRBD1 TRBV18 CASSPPDREKETQYF TGTGCCAGCTCACCACCTGACAGGGAGAAAGAGACCCAGTACTTC
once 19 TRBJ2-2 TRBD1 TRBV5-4 CASSLGRFQGAANTGELFF TGTGCCAGCAGCCTAGGAAGATTTCAGGGGGCTGCGAACACCGGGGAGCTGTTTTTT
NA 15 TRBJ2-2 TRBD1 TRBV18 CASSPGTGDTGELFF TGTGCCAGCTCACCCGGGACAGGGGACACCGGGGAGCTGTTTTTT
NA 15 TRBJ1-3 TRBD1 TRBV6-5 CASSYSRGLGNTIYF TGTGCCAGCAGTTACTCAAGGGGGCTCGGAAACACCATATATTTT
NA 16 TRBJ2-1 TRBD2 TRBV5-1 CASSAGTSGTYNEQFF TGCGCCAGCAGCGCCGGGACTAGCGGAACTTACAATGAGCAGTTCTTC
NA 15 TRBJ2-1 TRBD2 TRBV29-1 CSVEDRLAGINEQFF TGCAGCGTTGAAGATCGGCTAGCGGGAATTAATGAGCAGTTCTTC
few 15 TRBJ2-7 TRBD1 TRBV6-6 CASSPTDRGSYEQYF TGTGCCAGCAGTCCGACTGACAGGGGTAGTTACGAGCAGTACTTC
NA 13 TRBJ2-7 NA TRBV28 CASGRDPIYEQYF TGTGCCAGCGGCCGGGACCCCATCTACGAGCAGTACTTC
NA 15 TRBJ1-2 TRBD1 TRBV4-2 CASSLTGVSLYGYTF TGTGCCAGCAGCCTAACAGGGGTCTCCCTCTATGGCTACACCTTC
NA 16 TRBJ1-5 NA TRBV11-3 CASRTSSLSCNQPQHF TGTGCCAGCAGGACCTCATCATTAAGTTGCAATCAGCCCCAGCATTTT
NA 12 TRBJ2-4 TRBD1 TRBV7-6 CASSPGGYIQYF TGTGCCAGCAGTCCAGGGGGTTACATTCAGTACTTC
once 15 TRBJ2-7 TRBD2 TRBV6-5 CASGQTSEALAEQYF TGTGCCAGCGGTCAAACTAGCGAGGCCTTGGCCGAGCAGTACTTC
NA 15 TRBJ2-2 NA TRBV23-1 CASSHPGTNTGELFF TGCGCCAGCAGTCACCCCGGGACGAACACCGGGGAGCTGTTTTTT
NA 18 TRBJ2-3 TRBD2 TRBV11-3 CASSIPSGRAWGTDTQYF TGTGCCAGCAGCATTCCTAGCGGGAGGGCCTGGGGCACAGATACGCAGTATTTT
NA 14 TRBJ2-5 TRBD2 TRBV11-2 CASSSIAGAETQYF TGTGCCAGCAGCTCTATAGCGGGAGCAGAGACCCAGTACTTC